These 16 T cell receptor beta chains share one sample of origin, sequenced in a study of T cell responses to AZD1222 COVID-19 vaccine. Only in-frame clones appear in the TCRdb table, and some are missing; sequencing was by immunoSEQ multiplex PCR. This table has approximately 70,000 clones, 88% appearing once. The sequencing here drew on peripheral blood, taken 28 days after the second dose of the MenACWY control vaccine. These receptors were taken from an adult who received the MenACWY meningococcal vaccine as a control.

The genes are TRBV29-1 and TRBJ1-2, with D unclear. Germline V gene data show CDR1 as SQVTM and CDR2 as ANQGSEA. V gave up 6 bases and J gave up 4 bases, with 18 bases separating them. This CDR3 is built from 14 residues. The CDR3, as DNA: TGCAGCGTCTCGGACCCGCATCTGAGCTATGGCTACACCTTC. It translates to CSVSDPHLSYGYTF.

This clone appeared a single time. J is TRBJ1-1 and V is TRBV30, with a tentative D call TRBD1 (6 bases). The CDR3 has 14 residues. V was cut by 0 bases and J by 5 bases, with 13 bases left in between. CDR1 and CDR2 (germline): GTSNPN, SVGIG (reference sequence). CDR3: CAWSVTGLSTEAFF. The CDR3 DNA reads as TGTGCCTGGAGTGTAACAGGGCTTTCGACTGAAGCTTTCTTT.

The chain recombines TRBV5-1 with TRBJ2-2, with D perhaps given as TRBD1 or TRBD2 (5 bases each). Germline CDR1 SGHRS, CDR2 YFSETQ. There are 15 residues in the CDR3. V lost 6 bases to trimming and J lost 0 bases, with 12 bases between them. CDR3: CASTRVGANTGELFF. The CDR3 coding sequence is TGCGCCAGCACGAGGGTGGGGGCGAACACCGGGGAGCTGTTTTTT. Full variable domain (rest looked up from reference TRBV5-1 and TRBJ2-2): KAGVTQTPRYLIKTRGQQVTLSCSPISGHRSVSWYQQTPGQGLQFLFEYFSETQRNKGNFPGRFSGRQFSNSRSEMNVSTLELGDSALYLCASTRVGANTGELFFGEGSRLTVL.

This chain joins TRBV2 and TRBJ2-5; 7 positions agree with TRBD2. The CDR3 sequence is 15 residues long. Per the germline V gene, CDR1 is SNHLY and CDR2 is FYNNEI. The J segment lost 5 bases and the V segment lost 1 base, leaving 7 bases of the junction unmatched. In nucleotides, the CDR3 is TGTGCCAGCAGTGAAGAACGCGGGAGCTGGGAGACCCAGTACTTC. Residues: CASSEERGSWETQYF.

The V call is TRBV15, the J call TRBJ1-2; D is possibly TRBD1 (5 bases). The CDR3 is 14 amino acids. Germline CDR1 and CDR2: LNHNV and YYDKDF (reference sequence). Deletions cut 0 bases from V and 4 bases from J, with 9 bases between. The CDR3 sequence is CATSREGLSYGYTF. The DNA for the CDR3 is TGTGCCACCAGCAGAGAGGGACTTAGCTATGGCTACACCTTC.

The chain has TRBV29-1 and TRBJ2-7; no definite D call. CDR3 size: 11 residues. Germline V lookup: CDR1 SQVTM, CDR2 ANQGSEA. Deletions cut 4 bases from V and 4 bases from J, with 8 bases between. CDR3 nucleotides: TGCAGCGTTGCGGGTAGTTACGAGCAGTACTTC. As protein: CSVAGSYEQYF.

The DNA for the CDR3 is TGCGCCAGCAGCTTGGAAAGTAGCGCGGGCGCCGGGGAGCTGTTTTTT. Translation gives CASSLESSAGAGELFF. The rearrangement uses TRBV5-1 and TRBJ2-2; TRBD2 is a possible D gene (5 bases). Trimming took off 0 bases at V and 6 bases at J, with 15 bases between the two ends. Germline lookup yields CDR1 SGHRS and CDR2 YFSETQ. This CDR3 is 16 amino acids long. Combining the CDR3 with reference TRBV5-1 and TRBJ2-2 gives the whole variable domain KAGVTQTPRYLIKTRGQQVTLSCSPISGHRSVSWYQQTPGQGLQFLFEYFSETQRNKGNFPGRFSGRQFSNSRSEMNVSTLELGDSALYLCASSLESSAGAGELFFGEGSRLTVL.

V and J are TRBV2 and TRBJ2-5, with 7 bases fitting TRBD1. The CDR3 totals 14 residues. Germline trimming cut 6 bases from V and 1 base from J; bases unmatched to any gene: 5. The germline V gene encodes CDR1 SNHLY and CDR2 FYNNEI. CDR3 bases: TGTGCCAGCAGAGCTGGGACAGCCCAAGAGACCCAGTACTTC. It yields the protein CASRAGTAQETQYF. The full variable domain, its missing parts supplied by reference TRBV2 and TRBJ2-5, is EPEVTQTPSHQVTQMGQEVILRCVPISNHLYFYWYRQILGQKVEFLVSFYNNEISEKSEIFDDQFSVERPDGSNFTLKIRSTKLEDSAMYFCASRAGTAQETQYFGPGTRLLVL.

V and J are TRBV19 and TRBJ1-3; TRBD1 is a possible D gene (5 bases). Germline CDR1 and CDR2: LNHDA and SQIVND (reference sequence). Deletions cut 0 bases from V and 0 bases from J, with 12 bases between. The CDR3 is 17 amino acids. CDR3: CASSIDHRQRSGNTIYF. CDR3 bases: TGTGCCAGTAGTATAGATCATCGACAGCGCTCTGGAAACACCATATATTTT. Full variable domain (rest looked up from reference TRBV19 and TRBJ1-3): DGGITQSPKYLFRKEGQNVTLSCEQNLNHDAMYWYRQDPGQGLRLIYYSQIVNDFQKGDIAEGYSVSREKKESFPLTVTSAQKNPTAFYLCASSIDHRQRSGNTIYFGEGSWLTVV.

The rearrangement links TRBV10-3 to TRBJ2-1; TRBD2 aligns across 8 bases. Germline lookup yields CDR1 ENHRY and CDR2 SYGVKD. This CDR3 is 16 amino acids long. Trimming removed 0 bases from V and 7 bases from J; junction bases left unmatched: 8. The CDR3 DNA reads TGTGCCATCAGTGAGTCCGGACTAGCAAGTGGGAATGAGCAGTTCTTC. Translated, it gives CAISESGLASGNEQFF.

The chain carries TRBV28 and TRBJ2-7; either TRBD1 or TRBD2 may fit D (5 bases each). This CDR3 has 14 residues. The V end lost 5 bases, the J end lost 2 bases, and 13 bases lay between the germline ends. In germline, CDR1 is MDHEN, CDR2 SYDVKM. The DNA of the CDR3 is TGTGCCAGCAGTGTCTCGGGACCAACCTACGAGCAGTACTTC. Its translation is CASSVSGPTYEQYF.

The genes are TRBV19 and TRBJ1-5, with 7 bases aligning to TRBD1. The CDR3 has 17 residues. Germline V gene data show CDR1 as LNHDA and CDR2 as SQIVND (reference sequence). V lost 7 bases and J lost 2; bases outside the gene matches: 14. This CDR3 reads CASMGPGGDSGNQPQHF. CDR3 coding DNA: TGTGCCAGTATGGGGCCTGGAGGGGACAGCGGCAATCAGCCCCAGCATTTT.

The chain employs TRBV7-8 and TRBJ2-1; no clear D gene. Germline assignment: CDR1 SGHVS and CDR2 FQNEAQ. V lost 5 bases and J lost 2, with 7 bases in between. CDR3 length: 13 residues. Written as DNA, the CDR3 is TGTGCCAGCAGCGCATCCCCCTACAATGAGCAGTTCTTC. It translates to CASSASPYNEQFF.

In nucleotides, the CDR3 is TGTGCCTGGAGTGTACTTAGAGCAGGGGAGGACTATGGCTACACCTTC. Protein: CAWSVLRAGEDYGYTF. This chain uses TRBV30 with TRBJ1-2; D may be TRBD1 (6 bases). The germline V gene encodes CDR1 GTSNPN and CDR2 SVGIG (reference sequence). Trimming stripped 0 bases from V and 3 bases from J, with 17 bases between. The CDR3 contains 16 residues. Together with reference TRBV30 and TRBJ1-2, the CDR3 gives the full variable domain: SQTIHQWPATLVQPVGSPLSLECTVEGTSNPNLYWYRQAAGRGLQLLFYSVGIGQISSEVPQNLSASRPQDRQFILSSKKLLLSDSGFYLCAWSVLRAGEDYGYTFGSGTRLTVV.

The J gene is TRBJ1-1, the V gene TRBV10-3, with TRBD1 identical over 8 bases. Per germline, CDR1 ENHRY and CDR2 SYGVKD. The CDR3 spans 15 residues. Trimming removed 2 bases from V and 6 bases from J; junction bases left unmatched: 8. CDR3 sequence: CAISERLDRGAEAFF. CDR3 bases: TGTGCCATCAGTGAGCGTCTTGACAGGGGCGCTGAAGCTTTCTTT.

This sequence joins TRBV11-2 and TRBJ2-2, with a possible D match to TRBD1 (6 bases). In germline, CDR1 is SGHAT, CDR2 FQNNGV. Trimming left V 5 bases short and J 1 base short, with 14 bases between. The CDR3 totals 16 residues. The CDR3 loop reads CASSLALQGNTGELFF. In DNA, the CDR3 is TGTGCCAGCAGCCTAGCCTTACAGGGGAACACCGGGGAGCTGTTTTTT.